The 10 T cell receptor beta chains presented below share a single source sample, sequenced in a study of blood T cell repertoires in COVID-19. TCRdb's copy holds only in-frame clones and misses some; the assay was immunoSEQ multiplex PCR. The table lists approximately 260,000 clones, over 70% of them singletons. Source material: peripheral blood. Every receptor here comes from a human donor in a cohort sampled during active COVID-19.

Only one count was recorded for this clone. This sequence joins TRBV11-2 and TRBJ1-1; D perhaps matches TRBD1 (5 bases). The CDR3 length is 16 residues. Germline V gene sequence: CDR1 SGHAT, CDR2 FQNNGV. V was shortened by 5 bases and J by 1 base, with 17 bases between the two germline ends. Written as DNA, the CDR3 is TGTGCCAGCAGCCTACGTAGGGCCGGGGGGAACACTGAAGCTTTCTTT. Translating gives CASSLRRAGGNTEAFF. The entire variable domain, with the rest obtained from reference TRBV11-2 and TRBJ1-1, is as follows: EAGVAQSPRYKIIEKRQSVAFWCNPISGHATLYWYQQILGQGPKLLIQFQNNGVVDDSQLPKDRFSAERLKGVDSTLKIQPAKLEDSAVYLCASSLRRAGGNTEAFFGQGTRLTVV.

The rearrangement joins TRBV27 to TRBJ1-1, with 11 bases lining up with TRBD1. The length of the CDR3 is 15 residues. V trimming: 6 bases; J trimming: 5 bases; junction bases outside the gene matches: 8. Per germline, CDR1 MNHEY and CDR2 SMNVEV (reference sequence). CDR3 protein: CASRSGGTGGTEAFF. Written as DNA, the CDR3 is TGTGCCAGCAGAAGTGGGGGGACAGGGGGGACTGAAGCTTTCTTT.

The chain employs TRBV7-8 and TRBJ1-1, with a possible D match to TRBD1 (6 bases). The CDR3 sequence is 17 residues long. CDR1 and CDR2 (germline): SGHVS, FQNEAQ. V shed 5 bases and J shed 0 bases, with 19 bases lying between them. CDR3 loop: CASSPYRVQTMNTEAFF. The CDR3 bases are TGTGCCAGCAGCCCTTACAGGGTGCAGACGATGAACACTGAAGCTTTCTTT.

The CDR3 reads CASSYGRGANTGELFF. The CDR3 nucleotides are TGTGCCAGCAGTTACGGGCGGGGGGCCAACACCGGGGAGCTGTTTTTT. This rearrangement joins TRBV6-2 or TRBV6-3 to TRBJ2-2, with 8 bases aligning to TRBD2. V lost 2 bases to trimming and J lost 2 bases; unmatched junction nucleotides: 4. CDR1 MNHEY and CDR2 SVGEGT come from the germline V gene. CDR3 length: 16 amino acids.

The genes are TRBV6-5 and TRBJ1-5; D remains ambiguous. The CDR3 runs 13 residues. The germline V gene has CDR1 MNHEY and CDR2 SVGAGI. The ends were cut back, 6 bases at V and 0 bases at J, with 6 bases in the middle. The CDR3 loop is CASRSNSNQPQHF. CDR3 nucleotide sequence: TGTGCCAGCAGGAGTAATAGCAATCAGCCCCAGCATTTT.

This chain joins TRBV7-2 and TRBJ2-5, with a weak D call TRBD2 (6 bases). Per germline, CDR1 SGHTA and CDR2 FQGNSA. Trimming took off 2 bases at V and 2 bases at J, with 9 bases between the two ends. The CDR3 covers 14 residues. This CDR3 reads CASSLIGGQETQYF. CDR3 in DNA: TGTGCCAGCAGCTTAATCGGGGGACAAGAGACCCAGTACTTC.

The rearrangement joins TRBV25-1 to TRBJ1-2; D is unclear. Germline V gives CDR1 MGHDK, CDR2 SYGVNS. There are 12 residues in the CDR3. V gave up 0 bases and J gave up 5 bases, with 4 bases separating them. In DNA, the CDR3 is TGTGCCAGCAGTGAATACGGTTATGGCTACACCTTC. It specifies CASSEYGYGYTF.

This clone was recorded a few times. The chain employs TRBV19 and TRBJ1-5; 9 nucleotides match TRBD1. The germline gives CDR1 LNHDA, CDR2 SQIVND (reference sequence). J gave up 5 bases and V 6 bases, and 11 bases lay outside the gene matches. The CDR3 length is 16 residues. CDR3 amino acids: CASRNPGQGYDQPQHF. The DNA for the CDR3 is TGTGCCAGTAGAAACCCCGGACAGGGGTACGATCAGCCCCAGCATTTT.

This clone came up a few times. The chain is built from TRBV6-5 and TRBJ1-1, with TRBD1 matching 9 bases. Germline lookup yields CDR1 MNHEY and CDR2 SVGAGI. This CDR3 has 13 amino acids. The ends lost 5 bases at V and 3 bases at J; junction bases unmatched: 1. CDR3 residues: CASSRTGDTEAFF. The CDR3 bases are TGTGCCAGCAGTAGGACAGGGGACACTGAAGCTTTCTTT.

The CDR3 DNA is TGTGCCAGCACCCCCGGGACAGCTAATTCACCCCTCCACTTT. This codes for CASTPGTANSPLHF. The V and J genes are TRBV28 and TRBJ1-6, with 7 bases aligning to TRBD1. J lost 6 bases, V lost 7 bases, and 6 bases had no gene match. Looked up from germline, CDR1 is MDHEN and CDR2 is SYDVKM. The CDR3 extends over 14 amino acids.